These 23 T cell receptor beta chains originate from one sample sequenced in a study of cytomegalovirus exposure and HLA in healthy donors. This PCR relied on a set of 60 Vbeta primers and 13 Jbeta primers. Libraries were prepared by immunoSEQ multiplex PCR; TCRdb keeps only in-frame clonotypes and omits some of them. The repertoire holds more than 140,000 clones, with roughly four fifths as singletons. Sequenced: PBMCs. These receptors were collected from a man aged 25 to 40 in good health and CMV-seropositive.

The V and J genes are TRBV2 and TRBJ1-5; the match to TRBD1 covers 9 bases. V was pared by 5 bases and J by 4 bases, with 3 bases of the junction left unmatched. The CDR3 is 14 amino acids. Germline CDR1 SNHLY, CDR2 FYNNEI. CDR3 DNA sequence: TGTGCCAGCAGTCTGACAGGGGGGAATCAGCCCCAGCATTTT. It yields the protein CASSLTGGNQPQHF.

The chain employs TRBV28 and TRBJ1-2; a weak D match, TRBD1 (5 bases). V gave up 6 bases and J gave up 4 bases, with 21 bases separating them. Germline V gene data show CDR1 as MDHEN and CDR2 as SYDVKM. This CDR3 contains 16 residues. This CDR3 reads CASSLLRQPGLYGYTF. DNA for the CDR3: TGTGCCAGCAGCCTACTCCGACAGCCAGGGCTCTATGGCTACACCTTC.

V is TRBV7-2 and J is TRBJ2-5, with TRBD2 as a possible D gene (5 bases). The last part of the DNA fits TRBJ2-7 better; the J call may be wrong. The CDR3 consists of 16 residues. Germline lookup yields CDR1 SGHTA and CDR2 FQGNSA. The CDR3 nucleotides read TGTGCCAGCAGCTTAGGTCTCGGGAACGCTTTATACGAGCAGTACTTC. It specifies CASSLGLGNALYEQYF.

The chain has TRBV5-1 and TRBJ2-7, with 7 bases aligning to TRBD1. CDR1 is SGHRS and CDR2 is YFSETQ in the germline V gene. This CDR3 is built from 14 residues. The V segment lost 3 bases and the J segment 4 bases; nucleotides outside the gene matches: 7. Here the CDR3 reads CASSSPGQQYEQYF. The CDR3 DNA reads as TGCGCCAGCAGCTCACCGGGACAGCAATACGAGCAGTACTTC.

Turning to this clone: At one end, the junction sequence differs from germline, possibly due to a read error. DNA for the CDR3: TGTGCCAGCCGCTTGCAGGGTTACTCCGAGCAGTACTTC. Its translation: CASRLQGYSEQYF. This chain connects TRBV7-9 to TRBJ2-7, with D perhaps matching TRBD1 (5 bases). This CDR3 contains 13 residues. Germline CDR1 reads SEHNR; CDR2 reads FQNEAQ (reference sequence).

V is TRBV7-2 and J is TRBJ2-3, with D unclear. The CDR3 length is 10 residues. Germline CDR1 reads SGHTA; CDR2 reads FQGNSA. With 9 bases removed from V and 3 bases from J, the gap between germline ends came to 4 bases. Here the CDR3 DNA reads TGTGCCAGACTAACAGATACGCAGTATTTT. Translated: CARLTDTQYF.

This clone was detected only a few times. The rearrangement links TRBV5-1 to TRBJ2-3, with 10 bases lining up with TRBD2. The CDR3 has 16 residues. Germline V gene lookup returns CDR1 SGHRS and CDR2 YFSETQ. The V gene end was trimmed by 4 bases and the J gene end by 3 bases; junction bases not matched to a gene: 8. The CDR3 coding sequence is TGCGCCAGCAGCCCCGCTAGCGGGAGTCTAACAGATACGCAGTATTTT. Its protein is CASSPASGSLTDTQYF.

The CDR3 protein is CASSLRQGSFHEQYF. In DNA, the CDR3 is TGTGCCAGCAGCTTAAGACAGGGTAGTTTCCACGAGCAGTACTTC. The rearrangement uses TRBV7-6 and TRBJ2-7, with 7 bases matching TRBD1. Germline assignment: CDR1 SGHVS and CDR2 FNYEAQ. The CDR3 is made up of 15 amino acids. The junction had 9 bases not matched to a gene; V was cut back by 2 bases and J by 5 bases. Combining the CDR3 with reference TRBV7-6 and TRBJ2-7 gives the whole variable domain GAGVSQSPRYKVTKRGQDVALRCDPISGHVSLYWYRQALGQGPEFLTYFNYEAQQDKSGLPNDRFSAERPEGSISTLTIQRTEQRDSAMYRCASSLRQGSFHEQYFGPGTRLTVT.

This chain joins TRBV5-1 and TRBJ2-5; 8 bases align to TRBD1. Germline loops: CDR1 SGHRS, CDR2 YFSETQ. This CDR3 has 16 amino acids. V lost 0 bases, J lost 1 base, and 5 bases stayed unmatched. The CDR3 DNA is TGCGCCAGCAGCTTGGCTGGGACAGGATCCCAAGAGACCCAGTACTTC. Its protein is CASSLAGTGSQETQYF.

This clone was recorded once. The chain is built from TRBV19 and TRBJ2-3, with D perhaps TRBD2 (6 bases). Germline loops: CDR1 LNHDA, CDR2 SQIVND (reference sequence). Trimming stripped 1 base from V and 6 bases from J, with 8 bases between. This CDR3 spans 13 amino acids. In DNA form, the CDR3 reads TGTGCCAGTAGTATAGGTGGGGGGGATACGCAGTATTTT. This gives the protein CASSIGGGDTQYF. Supplemented by reference TRBV19 and TRBJ2-3, the full variable domain reads DGGITQSPKYLFRKEGQNVTLSCEQNLNHDAMYWYRQDPGQGLRLIYYSQIVNDFQKGDIAEGYSVSREKKESFPLTVTSAQKNPTAFYLCASSIGGGDTQYFGPGTRLTVL.

In DNA form, the CDR3 reads TGTGCCAGCAGTGCTGGAACTAAATTCTCCTACGAGCAGTACTTC. Its translation is CASSAGTKFSYEQYF. The gene calls are TRBV6-1 and TRBJ2-7; D is unresolved. This CDR3 has 15 residues. V lost 4 bases and J lost 0, with 13 bases in between. Germline values: CDR1 MNHNS, CDR2 SASEGT.

In this sample, this clone turned up a few times. The chain has TRBV9 and TRBJ2-1, with a weak D call TRBD1 (5 bases). The V end lost 4 bases, the J end lost 10 bases, and 21 bases lay between the germline ends. Germline CDR1 SGDLS, CDR2 YYNGEE. The CDR3 spans 15 residues. Here the CDR3 reads CASSPHPQGLEEQFF. CDR3 nucleotide sequence: TGTGCCAGCAGCCCACACCCCCAGGGTTTGGAAGAGCAGTTCTTC.

The chain is built from TRBV19 and TRBJ1-6; maybe TRBD1 (5 bases). The CDR3 has 15 residues. CDR1 is LNHDA and CDR2 is SQIVND in the germline V gene (reference sequence). With 11 bases removed from V and 0 bases from J, the gap between germline ends came to 14 bases. CDR3 in DNA: TGTGCCGGCATGAACAGGAGCTCCTATAATTCACCCCTCCACTTT. Protein: CAGMNRSSYNSPLHF.

This clone was counted only a few times. In DNA form, the CDR3 reads TGTGCCAGCAGTTCCGGAGCGGGGGGCCTCGGAAACACCATATATTTT. As protein: CASSSGAGGLGNTIYF. This sequence joins TRBV28 and TRBJ1-3; D may be TRBD1 (6 bases). CDR3 length equals 16 residues. Germline loops: CDR1 MDHEN, CDR2 SYDVKM. With 4 bases removed from V and 4 bases from J, the gap between germline ends came to 17 bases.

This chain uses TRBV2 with TRBJ2-2; 11 nucleotides align to TRBD1. Unmatched junction bases numbered 3, after V lost 6 bases and J lost 0 bases. From germline, CDR1 is SNHLY and CDR2 FYNNEI. This CDR3 comprises 16 residues. The CDR3 protein is CASRSGQGANTGELFF. The CDR3 DNA follows: TGTGCCAGCAGGTCGGGACAGGGGGCGAACACCGGGGAGCTGTTTTTT.

This chain links TRBV7-9 with TRBJ2-2; TRBD2 might be the D (6 bases). This CDR3 has 14 residues. CDR1 and CDR2 (germline): SEHNR, FQNEAQ (reference sequence). Trimming stripped 5 bases from V and 5 bases from J, with 12 bases between. The CDR3 spells CASSERARTGELFF. In DNA, the CDR3 is TGTGCCAGCAGCGAGCGGGCTAGGACCGGGGAGCTGTTTTTT.

The chain is built from TRBV7-6 and TRBJ2-1; the D gene is possibly TRBD2 (6 bases). Germline CDR1 SGHVS, CDR2 FNYEAQ. The CDR3 totals 13 residues. V was cut by 8 bases and J by 2 bases, with 10 bases left in between. The CDR3 nucleotides are TGTGCCAGCGCGGGAACAGCCTACAATGAGCAGTTCTTC. Protein sequence: CASAGTAYNEQFF.

This chain uses TRBV7-2 with TRBJ1-1; tentative D call: TRBD1 (5 bases). There are 15 residues in the CDR3. V was cut by 5 bases and J by 0 bases, with 13 bases left in between. Germline assignment: CDR1 SGHTA and CDR2 FQGNSA. The CDR3 DNA sequence: TGTGCCAGCAGCCGAACGACAGAAATGAACACTGAAGCTTTCTTT. Amino acid sequence: CASSRTTEMNTEAFF.

This clone was seen more than once but under ten times. Other DNA sequences in the sample encode the same CDR3. The V gene is TRBV6-4, the J gene TRBJ2-6; D is unclear. V was cut by 0 bases and J by 1 base, with 4 bases left in between. Germline CDR1 and CDR2: MRHNA and SNTAGT. CDR3 length equals 15 residues. The CDR3 here is CASSDSRSGANVLTF. The CDR3 nucleotides are TGTGCCAGCAGTGACTCGAGATCTGGGGCCAACGTCCTGACTTTC.

CDR3 region: CASRLAGGSAYEQYF. CDR3 nucleotides: TGTGCCAGCAGACTAGCGGGAGGTTCAGCCTACGAGCAGTACTTC. The chain has TRBV28 and TRBJ2-7, with TRBD2 matching 12 bases. The CDR3 sequence is 15 residues long. Germline CDR1 MDHEN, CDR2 SYDVKM. Trimming removed 6 bases from V and 2 bases from J; junction bases left unmatched: 5.

The chain carries TRBV7-9 and TRBJ2-5; D is uncertain. The better agreement between TRBJ2-7 and the DNA end casts doubt on the J call. Germline assignment: CDR1 SEHNR and CDR2 FQNEAQ (reference sequence). The CDR3 is 13 amino acids. CDR3 sequence (DNA): TGTGCCAGCAGCTTAGTTCCGAACTACGAGCAGTACTTC. Translation gives CASSLVPNYEQYF.

The chain recombines TRBV21-1 with TRBJ1-2; the tabulated D call, TRBD1, remains unverified against the DNA. TRBV21-1 is a recognized pseudogene. This CDR3 is built from 15 residues. The chain's CDR3 is CASSMDRGHVYGYTF. DNA of the CDR3: TGTGCCAGCAGCATGGACAGGGGGCATGTCTATGGCTACACCTTC.

The CDR3 region is CAWSVPRTYYNSPLHF. CDR3 nucleotides: TGTGCCTGGAGTGTACCTAGGACATACTATAATTCACCCCTCCACTTT. The chain couples TRBV30 to TRBJ1-6, with D possibly TRBD1 on 5 matching bases. The V and J ends lost 0 bases and 3 bases respectively, with 12 bases between them. This CDR3 comprises 16 residues. Germline-derived CDR1 and CDR2 are GTSNPN and SVGIG (reference sequence). The full variable domain, rest sourced from reference TRBV30 and TRBJ1-6, is SQTIHQWPATLVQPVGSPLSLECTVEGTSNPNLYWYRQAAGRGLQLLFYSVGIGQISSEVPQNLSASRPQDRQFILSSKKLLLSDSGFYLCAWSVPRTYYNSPLHFGNGTRLTVT.